Below, 23 T cell receptor beta chains from the same sample are listed, as sequenced in a study of blood T cell repertoires in COVID-19. TCRdb keeps only in-frame clones here, not all; method: immunoSEQ multiplex PCR. The sample records around 230,000 clones, about four fifths being singletons. The source material was peripheral blood. The origin of the receptors is a woman between 40 and 55 years old with active or convalescent COVID-19.

CDR3: CSVEDDRGGGYTF. CDR3 DNA: TGCAGCGTTGAAGACGACAGGGGTGGGGGCTACACCTTC. V is TRBV29-1 and J is TRBJ1-2; 8 bases match TRBD1. CDR3 length equals 13 residues. Per the germline V gene, CDR1 is SQVTM and CDR2 is ANQGSEA. The junction had 5 bases not matched to a gene; V was cut back by 0 bases and J by 8 bases.

This CDR3 reads CASSSGTSGRNEQFF. The CDR3 DNA sequence: TGTGCCAGCAGTTCCGGGACTAGCGGGAGGAATGAGCAGTTCTTC. V is TRBV27 and J is TRBJ2-1, with 15 bases that match TRBD2. The CDR3 runs 15 residues. Germline CDR1 and CDR2: MNHEY and SMNVEV (reference sequence). Trimming removed 4 bases from V and 7 bases from J; junction bases left unmatched: 2.

This rearrangement joins TRBV18 to TRBJ2-7, with D perhaps matching TRBD1 (5 bases). The V and J ends lost 1 base and 3 bases respectively, with 13 bases between them. The CDR3 is 15 amino acids. Germline V gives CDR1 KGHSH, CDR2 LQKENI. The CDR3 is CASSPRPTDFYEQYF. CDR3 coding DNA: TGTGCCAGCTCACCACGTCCGACAGACTTCTACGAGCAGTACTTC.

The rearrangement uses TRBV6-5 and TRBJ1-2; D possibly corresponds to TRBD1 (5 bases). This CDR3 is built from 12 residues. Trimming removed 6 bases from V and 7 bases from J, with 12 bases in between. Germline CDR1 reads MNHEY; CDR2 reads SVGAGI. CDR3 in amino acids: CASSPGRVGYTF. The CDR3 DNA reads as TGTGCCAGCAGCCCCGGCAGGGTTGGCTACACCTTC.

This clone was observed a few times. The rearrangement joins TRBV6-6 to TRBJ2-7; possibly TRBD1 for D (6 bases). Trimming stripped 2 bases from V and 2 bases from J, with 13 bases between. The CDR3 is 15 amino acids. In germline, CDR1 is MNHNY, CDR2 SVGAGI (reference sequence). The CDR3 loop reads CASSYLGGSAYEQYF. DNA of the CDR3: TGTGCCAGCAGTTACCTAGGGGGTTCGGCCTACGAGCAGTACTTC.

The chain links TRBV24-1 to TRBJ2-1; 8 bases fit TRBD1. With V trimmed by 1 base and J by 15 bases, 4 bases remained unmatched. CDR1 and CDR2 (germline): KGHDR, SFDVKD. There are 12 residues in the CDR3. The CDR3 nucleotides are TGTGCCACCAGTGATTTAGACAGGGGCCCGTTCTTC. Protein: CATSDLDRGPFF.

Comments on this clone: This specimen includes other DNA sequences encoding the same CDR3. The chain couples TRBV19 to TRBJ2-7; 12 positions agree with TRBD2. The junction had 1 base not matched to a gene; V was cut back by 7 bases and J by 0 bases. The CDR3 is 14 residues long. Germline lookup yields CDR1 LNHDA and CDR2 SQIVND (reference sequence). The CDR3 loop reads CASKTSGSSYEQYF. The CDR3 bases are TGTGCCAGTAAGACTAGCGGGAGCTCCTACGAGCAGTACTTC.

The chain uses TRBV10-3 and TRBJ2-7, with TRBD1 matching over 11 bases. The CDR3 runs to 14 residues. Germline V gene data show CDR1 as ENHRY and CDR2 as SYGVKD. J lost 6 bases, V lost 5 bases, and 6 bases had no gene match. The CDR3 is CAISTGTGGSEQYF. The CDR3 coding sequence is TGTGCCATCAGTACCGGGACAGGGGGTAGCGAGCAGTACTTC.

The V and J genes are TRBV11-3 and TRBJ2-5; 11 bases agree with TRBD2. Trimming removed 2 bases from V and 2 bases from J; junction bases left unmatched: 1. The CDR3 runs to 15 residues. Germline loops: CDR1 SGHNT, CDR2 YENEEA. The CDR3 is CASSLLAGGQETQYF. The CDR3 DNA is TGTGCCAGCAGCTTATTAGCGGGAGGGCAAGAGACCCAGTACTTC. The entire variable domain, with the rest obtained from reference TRBV11-3 and TRBJ2-5, is as follows: EAGVVQSPRYKIIEKKQPVAFWCNPISGHNTLYWYLQNLGQGPELLIRYENEEAVDDSQLPKDRFSAERLKGVDSTLKIQPAELGDSAVYLCASSLLAGGQETQYFGPGTRLLVL.

The V call is TRBV7-9, the J call TRBJ1-2; TRBD1 matches at 8 bases. Germline V CDR1 and CDR2: SEHNR, FQNEAQ (reference sequence). Unmatched junction bases numbered 6, after V lost 5 bases and J lost 7 bases. The CDR3 contains 13 residues. The DNA of the CDR3 is TGTGCCAGCAGCCTACAGGGGGAAAGTGGCTACACCTTC. Its protein is CASSLQGESGYTF.

The chain employs TRBV25-1 and TRBJ1-2, with TRBD1 identical over 9 bases. CDR1 and CDR2 from the germline V gene are MGHDK and SYGVNS. The V segment lost 3 bases and the J segment 4 bases; nucleotides outside the gene matches: 12. The length of the CDR3 is 17 residues. The CDR3 nucleotides are TGTGCCAGCAGTGACCCCTCCCACAGGGGGCAAGGCTATGGCTACACCTTC. This sequence encodes CASSDPSHRGQGYGYTF.

This sequence joins TRBV7-9 and TRBJ2-3; 8 nucleotides align to TRBD2. Trimming at V came to 0 bases and at J to 3 bases, leaving 8 bases not matched to a gene. The CDR3 length is 17 residues. The V gene's germline CDR1 is SEHNR and CDR2 FQNEAQ (reference sequence). CDR3 protein: CASSLASGGTSTDTQYF. As DNA, the CDR3 is TGTGCCAGCAGCTTAGCGTCGGGGGGGACATCTACAGATACGCAGTATTTT.

Only one count was recorded for this clone. CDR3 in DNA: TGCGCCAGCAGCCAAGATATGGGAGCTTCTCAGCCCCAGCATTTT. Protein: CASSQDMGASQPQHF. The chain combines TRBV4-1 with TRBJ1-5, with D uncertain. The CDR3 extends over 15 amino acids. Germline CDR1 and CDR2: MGHRA and YSYEKL. The V end lost 0 bases, the J end lost 6 bases, and 12 bases lay between the germline ends.

This clone has more than one count but fewer than ten. The rearrangement links TRBV5-1 to TRBJ2-7, with D possibly TRBD1 on 5 matching bases. CDR3 length: 13 residues. Germline V gene data show CDR1 as SGHRS and CDR2 as YFSETQ. Trimming removed 2 bases at V and 3 bases at J, with 9 bases between. The CDR3 is CASSFTRDYEQYF. In DNA, the CDR3 is TGCGCCAGCAGCTTTACCAGGGACTACGAGCAGTACTTC.

The chain has TRBV6-1 and TRBJ1-6; D is uncertain. The CDR3 is 13 residues long. Trimming took 2 bases from V and 10 from J, leaving 9 bases between them. CDR1 is MNHNS and CDR2 is SASEGT in the germline V gene. CDR3 sequence: CASSESAGSPLHF. The CDR3 DNA sequence: TGTGCCAGCAGTGAATCGGCGGGGTCACCCCTCCACTTT.

Only one count was recorded for this clone. The V and J genes are TRBV9 and TRBJ2-2; the match to TRBD2 covers 7 bases. V was pared by 3 bases and J by 7 bases, with 6 bases of the junction left unmatched. Germline V gene data show CDR1 as SGDLS and CDR2 as YYNGEE. The CDR3 runs to 14 residues. The CDR3 region has the DNA TGTGCCAGCAGCGGGACTAGACGGGACGGGGAGCTGTTTTTT. Its translation: CASSGTRRDGELFF.

This chain links TRBV4-3 with TRBJ2-7, with D perhaps TRBD1 (6 bases). V was trimmed by 4 bases and J by 3 bases, leaving 16 bases between them. This CDR3 has 15 residues. The V gene's germline CDR1 is LGHNA and CDR2 YSLEER. The CDR3 region is CASSPPGQPNYEQYF. The DNA of the CDR3 is TGCGCCAGCAGCCCGCCCGGACAGCCAAACTACGAGCAGTACTTC.

The chain employs TRBV11-1 and TRBJ2-5; 9 positions match TRBD1. In germline, CDR1 is SGHAT, CDR2 FQDESV (reference sequence). J was trimmed by 6 bases and V by 5 bases; bases with no gene match: 10. The CDR3 contains 15 residues. CDR3 residues: CASSLIGTGQQTQYF. CDR3 DNA: TGTGCCAGCAGCCTAATCGGGACAGGGCAACAGACCCAGTACTTC.

The V and J genes are TRBV30 and TRBJ1-5; D call uncertain. Germline CDR1 is GTSNPN and CDR2 is SVGIG (reference sequence). V was cut by 0 bases and J by 0 bases, with 6 bases left in between. The CDR3 covers 14 residues. As DNA, the CDR3 is TGTGCCTGGAGTGTACAGTATAGCAATCAGCCCCAGCATTTT. It is translated as CAWSVQYSNQPQHF.

The sample holds a few counts of this clone. The V gene is TRBV7-9, the J gene TRBJ1-3, with D possibly matching TRBD1 (6 bases). The V and J ends lost 5 bases and 1 base respectively, with 12 bases between them. Germline loops: CDR1 SEHNR, CDR2 FQNEAQ (reference sequence). The CDR3 covers 15 residues. The CDR3: CASSRDGQSGNTIYF. In nucleotides, the CDR3 is TGTGCCAGCAGCCGGGACGGACAGTCTGGAAACACCATATATTTT. Variable domain in full (rest from reference TRBV7-9 and TRBJ1-3): DTGVSQNPRHKITKRGQNVTFRCDPISEHNRLYWYRQTLGQGPEFLTYFQNEAQLEKSRLLSDRFSAERPKGSFSTLEIQRTEQGDSAMYLCASSRDGQSGNTIYFGEGSWLTVV.

CDR3 amino acids: CASSAGDHTEAFF. The CDR3 coding sequence is TGTGCCAGCAGCGCAGGGGATCACACTGAAGCTTTCTTT. J is TRBJ1-1 and V is TRBV25-1, with D tentatively TRBD1 (6 bases). This CDR3 has 13 residues. Germline V CDR1 and CDR2: MGHDK, SYGVNS. V was trimmed by 6 bases and J by 3 bases, leaving 11 bases between them.

J is TRBJ1-5 and V is TRBV24-1; D gene uncertain. Germline V gene sequence: CDR1 KGHDR, CDR2 SFDVKD. This CDR3 is built from 14 residues. Trimming took off 2 bases at V and 7 bases at J, with 11 bases between the two ends. CDR3: CATSDSPIGQPQHF. CDR3 in DNA: TGTGCCACCAGTGATTCTCCGATCGGGCAGCCCCAGCATTTT.

This chain links TRBV19 with TRBJ2-2; D possibly corresponds to TRBD2 (6 bases). The CDR3 is 16 residues long. CDR1 is LNHDA and CDR2 is SQIVND in the germline V gene (reference sequence). V lost 3 bases, J lost 6 bases, and 17 bases lay in between. This CDR3 is CASSIIGGAYPGELFF. CDR3 nucleotides: TGTGCCAGTAGTATTATTGGCGGGGCGTATCCCGGGGAGCTGTTTTTT.